This is a list of T cell receptor beta chains from one sample in a study of T cell changes during pregnancy in multiple sclerosis. Libraries were prepared by immunoSEQ multiplex PCR; TCRdb keeps only in-frame clonotypes and omits some of them. The sample consists of approximately 100,000 clones, about 90% of them appearing once. Source: peripheral blood, taken after pregnancy. Every receptor here comes from a female donor in good health, enrolled as a control in a pregnancy study. Both conserved end residues are part of each CDR3. D genes are given only for firm matches. Size values are once, few and many counts, or a class for expanded clones, and some rows have none.

j_call v_call clone_size d_call cdr3_aa
TRBJ2-5 TRBV27 . TRBD2 CASSPSAGEVQETQYF
TRBJ1-2 TRBV30 . . CAWSVFDRTSYGYTF
TRBJ1-5 TRBV5-8 . . CASSPAEGNSNQPQHF
TRBJ2-7 TRBV11-3 . TRBD2 CASSMSGTSGAYEQYF
TRBJ2-7 TRBV2 . . CASSDNRSSYEQYF
TRBJ1-2 TRBV10-3 once TRBD1 CAISEYGQGRSSQDGYTF
TRBJ2-3 TRBV18 . . CASSPRVLGTDTQYF
TRBJ2-1 TRBV7-2 once . CASSLGEFNEQFF
TRBJ1-5 TRBV7-9 . TRBD1 CASSPDRDQPQHF
TRBJ1-1 TRBV7-9 once . CASSLWGGTEAFF
TRBJ1-2 TRBV7-9 . . CASSFGDTYVGYTF
TRBJ1-1 TRBV5-5 few TRBD1 CASSFGTGGRDTEAFF
TRBJ1-2 TRBV30 . TRBD1 CASLYPGQRHYTF
TRBJ1-6 TRBV9 . . CASSPGTISPLHF
TRBJ2-1 TRBV10-3 few TRBD1 CAVETGSNNEQFF
TRBJ2-1 TRBV27 . . CASSPSEGAKNEQFF
TRBJ1-2 TRBV30 few . CAWSLQGRNGYTF
TRBJ1-1 TRBV18 . TRBD1 CASSQGQLNTEAFF
TRBJ1-2 TRBV30 . . CAWGGVSEINYGYTF
TRBJ2-7 TRBV2 . . CASTPDSYEQYF
TRBJ1-2 TRBV5-6 few . CASSSGQTHYGYTF
TRBJ1-2 TRBV2 . . CASTAYGGQGGYTF
TRBJ2-5 TRBV2 . TRBD2 CASRVIAGGSGETQYF
TRBJ2-1 TRBV6-1 . . CASSEVAGLVGRNEQFF